The 19 T cell receptor beta chains in this list originate from one sample, sequenced in a study of T cell repertoires in cytomegalovirus infection. For these TCRs, the target antigens are not known. One entry per CDR3 protein, called by TCRdb with MiXCR from the reads. The sample lists about 57,000 distinct CDR3 sequences; around 20% were seen once. The sequencing used CD8+ T cells from cultured PBMCs, collected from culture after CMV antigen stimulation. These TCRs come from a human donor in good health (CMV status not recorded). Some clones in this sample may be carry-over from other donors' samples.

Notes on this clonotype: The junction does not match germline at one end; this may be a read error. This chain uses TRBV7-3 with TRBJ2-7; 10 nucleotides align to TRBD2. The length of the CDR3 is 13 residues. CDR1 SGHTA and CDR2 FQGTGA come from the germline V gene. The CDR3: CASSRTSGGVQYF. CDR3 nucleotide sequence: TGTGCCAGCAGTCGGACGAGCGGGGGGGTGCAGTACTTT.

This clonotype was seen a few times. V gene TRBV5-6 combines with J gene TRBJ1-2; D unclear. The germline CDR1 and CDR2 sequences are SGHDT and YYEEEE. Trimming took off 0 bases at V and 6 bases at J, with 9 bases between the two ends. CDR3 size: 13 residues. CDR3 DNA sequence: TGTGCCAGCAGCTTGGATGTGCCCGATGGCTACACCTTC. Amino acids: CASSLDVPDGYTF. The full variable domain, completed using reference TRBV5-6 and TRBJ1-2, is DAGVTQSPTHLIKTRGQQVTLRCSPKSGHDTVSWYQQALGQGPQFIFQYYEEEERQRGNFPDRFSGHQFPNYSSELNVNALLLGDSALYLCASSLDVPDGYTFGSGTRLTVV.

The rearrangement joins TRBV2 to TRBJ2-3; no definite D call. The germline V and J ends were trimmed by 3 bases and 4 bases, with 11 bases remaining between them. This CDR3 contains 14 residues. From germline, CDR1 is SNHLY and CDR2 FYNNEI. CDR3: CASSEVVAADTQYF. As DNA, the CDR3 is TGTGCCAGCAGTGAGGTGGTGGCTGCAGATACGCAGTATTTT.

This clonotype has a handful of counts. This sequence joins TRBV19 and TRBJ2-1, with 11 bases aligning to TRBD2. Germline V gives CDR1 LNHDA, CDR2 SQIVND (reference sequence). The CDR3 is made up of 17 amino acids. Losses at the gene ends were 5 bases for V and 0 bases for J; bases not matched to a gene: 6. The CDR3 coding sequence is TGTGCCAGTAGTCCCACTAGCGGGGGCCACTCCTACAATGAGCAGTTCTTC. Translated, it gives CASSPTSGGHSYNEQFF. The entire variable domain, with the rest obtained from reference TRBV19 and TRBJ2-1, is as follows: DGGITQSPKYLFRKEGQNVTLSCEQNLNHDAMYWYRQDPGQGLRLIYYSQIVNDFQKGDIAEGYSVSREKKESFPLTVTSAQKNPTAFYLCASSPTSGGHSYNEQFFGPGTRLTVL.

The genes are TRBV7-2 and TRBJ1-5; TRBD1 is a possible D gene (6 bases). The CDR3 length is 16 residues. CDR1 and CDR2 from the germline V gene are SGHTA and FQGNSA. V was pared by 5 bases and J by 4 bases, with 18 bases between. CDR3 sequence reads: CASSKYPGQTNQPQHF. CDR3 nucleotides: TGTGCCAGCAGCAAGTATCCGGGACAAACGAATCAGCCCCAGCATTTT.

This clonotype has just a few counts. The J gene is TRBJ2-5, the V gene TRBV7-9, with a weak D call TRBD2 (6 bases). CDR3 length: 19 residues. V was clipped by 2 bases and J by 1 base, with 23 bases between them. Germline CDR1 reads SEHNR; CDR2 reads FQNEAQ (reference sequence). This CDR3 reads CASSLLDSVDGTLQETQYF. Here the CDR3 DNA reads TGTGCCAGCAGCTTATTAGATTCAGTGGACGGGACTCTCCAAGAGACCCAGTACTTC.

This clonotype was detected only a few times. V gene TRBV25-1 combines with J gene TRBJ2-3; 13 bases match TRBD2. The CDR3 contains 19 residues. Germline loops: CDR1 MGHDK, CDR2 SYGVNS. The V and J ends lost 3 bases and 0 bases, in that order; junction bases with no gene match: 9. The CDR3 protein is CASSDPTSGGFLSTDTQYF. As DNA, the CDR3 is TGTGCCAGCAGTGACCCGACTAGCGGGGGGTTCCTTAGCACAGATACGCAGTATTTT.

There are a few counts of this clonotype. The chain joins TRBV12-3 or TRBV12-4 to TRBJ2-3; no firm D call. The CDR3 length is 14 residues. Trimming took 3 bases from V and 4 from J, leaving 11 bases between them. CDR3 in amino acids: CASSLEQFADTQYF. CDR3 bases: TGTGCCAGCAGTTTGGAACAGTTTGCAGATACGCAGTATTTT.

V and J are TRBV7-9 and TRBJ2-6, with D uncertain. The germline V gene encodes CDR1 SEHNR and CDR2 FQNEAQ (reference sequence). The V and J ends lost 5 bases and 0 bases respectively, with 8 bases between them. The CDR3 covers 15 residues. The CDR3 loop reads CASSPPFSGANVLTF. The CDR3 DNA follows: TGTGCCAGCAGCCCCCCCTTCTCTGGGGCCAACGTCCTGACTTTC.

This clonotype has just a few counts. The CDR3 DNA follows: TGTGCCAGCAGCTCGAACAGGGGTGCCACTGAAGCTTTCTTT. Amino acid sequence: CASSSNRGATEAFF. The V gene is TRBV11-2, the J gene TRBJ1-1, with 7 nucleotides matching TRBD1. Germline lookup yields CDR1 SGHAT and CDR2 FQNNGV. The trim removed 4 bases at V and 4 bases at J, leaving 6 bases unmatched. The CDR3 is made up of 14 amino acids.

This clonotype was observed a few times. The rearrangement uses TRBV7-2 and TRBJ1-2; D remains ambiguous. Germline CDR1 and CDR2: SGHTA and FQGNSA. The CDR3 is 12 residues long. V lost 5 bases and J lost 4, with 8 bases in between. This CDR3 reads CASSPFGYGYTF. CDR3 DNA: TGTGCCAGCAGCCCCTTTGGCTATGGCTACACCTTC.

V is TRBV4-3 and J is TRBJ2-1; D is perhaps TRBD1 (6 bases). The CDR3 consists of 17 residues. V was cut by 0 bases and J by 4 bases, with 16 bases left in between. Germline lookup yields CDR1 LGHNA and CDR2 YSLEER. In DNA form, the CDR3 reads TGCGCCAGCAGCCAAGAGGGGGCGCTTCCAGAATACAATGAGCAGTTCTTC. This encodes CASSQEGALPEYNEQFF.

This chain connects TRBV7-2 to TRBJ2-1; TRBD1 matches 8 bases. Losses at the gene ends were 1 base for V and 3 bases for J; bases not matched to a gene: 2. Germline CDR1 SGHTA, CDR2 FQGNSA. This CDR3 contains 15 residues. For the CDR3, the DNA is TGTGCCAGCAGCTTAGGGACAGGGAACTACAATGAGCAGTTCTTC. Protein product: CASSLGTGNYNEQFF.

The CDR3: CAGRDSGNTIYF. In DNA, the CDR3 is TGTGCCGGAAGGGACTCTGGAAACACCATATATTTT. This sequence joins TRBV7-6 and TRBJ1-3; the D is unclear. This CDR3 contains 12 residues. V lost 11 bases, J lost 0 bases, and 8 bases lay in between. CDR1 and CDR2 (germline): SGHVS, FNYEAQ.

J is TRBJ2-7 and V is TRBV12-3 or TRBV12-4; either TRBD1 or TRBD2 may supply D (5 bases each). Trimming took 6 bases from V and 5 from J, leaving 20 bases between them. There are 15 residues in the CDR3. The CDR3 sequence is CASRIGYGTIDEQYF. The CDR3 DNA is TGTGCCAGCAGGATCGGATACGGGACGATCGACGAGCAGTACTTC.

The J gene is TRBJ2-1, the V gene TRBV12-3 or TRBV12-4; the match to TRBD2 covers 11 bases. V lost 7 bases to trimming and J lost 6 bases; unmatched junction nucleotides: 5. CDR3 length: 14 residues. The CDR3 reads CASTLGLAANEQFF. The CDR3 bases are TGTGCCAGCACCCTGGGACTAGCGGCCAATGAGCAGTTCTTC.

The count of this clonotype is one. The chain links TRBV4-1 to TRBJ2-1; D is unclear. Germline V gives CDR1 MGHRA, CDR2 YSYEKL. The CDR3 is 11 residues long. V was clipped by 1 base and J by 10 bases, with 5 bases between them. The chain's CDR3 is CASSQADEQFF. CDR3 bases: TGCGCCAGCAGCCAAGCAGACGAGCAGTTCTTC.

The chain joins TRBV27 to TRBJ2-7, with D unclear. The CDR3 extends over 14 amino acids. Germline values: CDR1 MNHEY, CDR2 SMNVEV (reference sequence). With 2 bases removed from V and 2 bases from J, the gap between germline ends came to 10 bases. DNA for the CDR3: TGTGCCAGCAGTTTAAGGGCCCTCGCCTACGAGCAGTACTTC. Translated, it gives CASSLRALAYEQYF.

The genes are TRBV13 and TRBJ1-5; D is undetermined. The CDR3 spans 15 residues. The germline CDR1 and CDR2 sequences are PRHDT and FYEKMQ (reference sequence). V gave up 4 bases and J gave up 2 bases, with 12 bases separating them. In DNA, the CDR3 is TGTGCCAGCAGCTCTTTTCGTGAGGGCAATCAGCCCCAGCATTTT. Protein sequence: CASSSFREGNQPQHF.